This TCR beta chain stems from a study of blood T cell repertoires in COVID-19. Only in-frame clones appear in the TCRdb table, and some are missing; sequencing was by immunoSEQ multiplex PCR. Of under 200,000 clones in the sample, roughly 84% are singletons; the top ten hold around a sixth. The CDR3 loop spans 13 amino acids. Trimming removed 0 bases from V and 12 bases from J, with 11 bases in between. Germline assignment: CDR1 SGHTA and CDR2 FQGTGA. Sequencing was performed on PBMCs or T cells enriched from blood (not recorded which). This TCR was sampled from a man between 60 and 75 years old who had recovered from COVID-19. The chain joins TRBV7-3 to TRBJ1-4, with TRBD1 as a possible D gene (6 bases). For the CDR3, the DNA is TGTGCCAGCAGCTTAACGTTGGGGGCAGAACTGTTTTTT. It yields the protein CASSLTLGAELFF.